The rows below give T cell receptor beta chains drawn from one sample of a study of blood T cell repertoires in COVID-19. Some clones are missing from TCRdb's copy, which holds only in-frame ones; the method was immunoSEQ multiplex PCR. The sample carries approximately 280,000 clones, 90% recorded once. The sequenced material came from PBMCs or T cells enriched from blood (not recorded which). The receptors shown here come from a woman under 30 with acute COVID-19. Both conserved end residues are part of each CDR3. A D gene is named only where the DNA matches it firmly. The listing skips clone size in some rows; elsewhere it reads once, few, many or a size class.

abundance	d_gene	j_gene	v_gene	CDR3nt	CDR3aa
few	.	TRBJ2-5	TRBV6-1	TGTGCCAGCAGTGAATACGGGGGAGAGACCCAGTACTTC	CASSEYGGETQYF
.	.	TRBJ2-4	TRBV29-1	TGCAGCGTTGGTATAGCCAAAAACATTCAGTACTTC	CSVGIAKNIQYF
.	.	TRBJ1-3	TRBV4-2	TGTGCCAGCAGCCTTTATACCGGGTCCTCTGGAAACACCATATATTTT	CASSLYTGSSGNTIYF
.	TRBD1	TRBJ1-1	TRBV29-1	TGCAGCGTTGAAGGTGGGGACAGGGATACTGAAGCTTTCTTT	CSVEGGDRDTEAFF
.	.	TRBJ1-6	TRBV19	TGTGCCAGTTGCACAGCAAATAATTCACCCCTCCACTTT	CASCTANNSPLHF
.	.	TRBJ2-1	TRBV14	TGTGCCAGCAGCCAGTTCACAGGGTTATCCTACAATGAGCAGTTCTTC	CASSQFTGLSYNEQFF
.	.	TRBJ2-7	TRBV11-2	TGTGCCAGCAGCTCGACGGGCGGGCCGGGCGTCTACGAGCAGTACTTC	CASSSTGGPGVYEQYF
.	TRBD1	TRBJ2-3	TRBV5-1	TGCGCCAGCAGCCCCATCCGGACAGGGGGAACAGATACGCAGTATTTT	CASSPIRTGGTDTQYF
.	.	TRBJ2-5	TRBV7-2	TGTGCCAGCAGGGAAAATAGGGCGGGGGAGACCCAGTACTTC	CASRENRAGETQYF
.	TRBD2	TRBJ2-1	TRBV11-2	TGTGCCAGCAGCAAGACTAGCGGGGGCTCCTACAATGAGCAGTTCTTC	CASSKTSGGSYNEQFF
.	TRBD1	TRBJ1-1	TRBV6-2/TRBV6-3	TGTGCCAGCAGTTACCGACAGGGGGCTTCTGGCCGTGATGAAGCTTTCTTT	CASSYRQGASGRDEAFF
.	.	TRBJ1-5	TRBV18	TGTGCCAGCTCACCGTCAGGACTCAATCAGCCCCAGCATTTT	CASSPSGLNQPQHF
once	.	TRBJ1-1	TRBV28	TGTGCCAGCAGTTCAGGAGGCATGAACACTGAAGCTTTCTTT	CASSSGGMNTEAFF
.	TRBD2	TRBJ2-7	TRBV3-1/TRBV3-2	TGTGCCAGCAGCCAAGCTGTGGGACTAGCCTACGAGCAGTACTTC	CASSQAVGLAYEQYF
once	TRBD1	TRBJ1-3	TRBV19	TGTGCCAGTAGTATACCCGGGACAGTCTCTGGAAACACCATATATTTT	CASSIPGTVSGNTIYF
.	.	TRBJ1-6	TRBV11-2	TGTGCCAGCAGCCCCGCCTCAGGGTACTCACCCCTCCACTTT	CASSPASGYSPLHF
.	TRBD1	TRBJ1-1	TRBV7-8	TGTGCCAGCGCCCAAGGGCTGGGGACAGTGAACACTGAAGCTTTCTTT	CASAQGLGTVNTEAFF
.	.	TRBJ1-1	TRBV5-4	TGTGCCAGCATCGACAGGCCGAACACTGAAGCTTTCTTT	CASIDRPNTEAFF
.	.	TRBJ2-3	TRBV5-1	TGCGCCAGCAGCTTGGATCCTAGCACAGATACGCAGTATTTT	CASSLDPSTDTQYF
.	TRBD1	TRBJ1-1	TRBV18	TGTGCCAGCTCACCCTCGAGACAGGGGAACACTGAAGCTTTCTTT	CASSPSRQGNTEAFF
.	.	TRBJ2-1	TRBV19	TGTGCCAGTACCTCTCCCAGATACAATGAGCAGTTCTTC	CASTSPRYNEQFF
.	TRBD2	TRBJ2-1	TRBV7-9	TGTGCCAGCAGTATAGCGGGAGCAAATGAGCAGTTCTTC	CASSIAGANEQFF
.	.	TRBJ1-2	TRBV5-4	TGTGCCAGCAGCTTGGAACCGGGATTTGTCTATGGCTACACCTTC	CASSLEPGFVYGYTF
.	TRBD2	TRBJ2-7	TRBV5-1	TGCGCCAGCAGCCCCTCGGCGGGAGGGCCCTACGAGCAGTACTTC	CASSPSAGGPYEQYF
.	.	TRBJ1-5	TRBV30	TGTGCCTGGAGTGTAGGATGGGGGGATCAGCCCCAGCATTTT	CAWSVGWGDQPQHF
.	TRBD1	TRBJ1-5	TRBV6-2/TRBV6-3	TGTGCCAGCAGCTATACAGGGGTGGCTCAGCCCCAGCATTTT	CASSYTGVAQPQHF
.	TRBD1	TRBJ2-3	TRBV4-1	TGCGCCAGCAGCTCGCCGGGACAGAACACAGATACGCAGTATTTT	CASSSPGQNTDTQYF
.	TRBD1	TRBJ1-5	TRBV5-1	TGCGCCAGCAGTCCCGGGACAGAGAATCAGCCCCAGCATTTT	CASSPGTENQPQHF
.	TRBD2	TRBJ2-1	TRBV7-2	TGTGCCAGCAGCTTACAGCGGGACTACAATGAGCAGTTCTTC	CASSLQRDYNEQFF
.	.	TRBJ1-2	TRBV5-1	TGCGCCAGCAGCTTACACCCGCAACGTGCCTATGGCTACACCTTC	CASSLHPQRAYGYTF
.	TRBD2	TRBJ2-3	TRBV5-6	TGTGCCAGCAGCTCACTAGCGCTGAGGGATACGCAGTATTTT	CASSSLALRDTQYF